This is a list of T cell receptor beta chains from one sample in a study of cytomegalovirus exposure and HLA in healthy donors. Some clones are missing from TCRdb's copy, which holds only in-frame ones; the method was immunoSEQ multiplex PCR. The sample shows 180,000 or so clones, roughly 86% of them seen only once. Sequenced: PBMCs. The receptors derive from a man between 25 and 39 years old in good health and CMV-seropositive. Both conserved end residues are part of each CDR3. The order of the fields is clone size, D gene, V gene, J gene, CDR3 protein, CDR3 DNA. The D gene is left open where the match is weak. For some rows the clone size is stated as once, few or many, or as a class when expanded; others skip it.

.	.	TRBV7-9	TRBJ1-1	CASSSPTALNTEAFF	TGTGCCAGCAGCTCCCCGACAGCCTTGAACACTGAAGCTTTCTTT
few	.	TRBV6-5	TRBJ2-7	CASSYSAFPGGGEQYF	TGTGCCAGCAGTTACTCCGCCTTCCCAGGGGGAGGAGAGCAGTACTTC
many	TRBD1	TRBV6-5	TRBJ2-1	CASSTRGSHEQFF	TGTGCCAGCAGTACCAGGGGGTCCCATGAGCAGTTCTTC
.	TRBD1	TRBV5-1	TRBJ1-1	CASSLLRQGLNTEAFF	TGCGCCAGCAGCTTACTCCGACAGGGACTGAACACTGAAGCTTTCTTT
.	.	TRBV16	TRBJ1-5	CASSQLVSNQPQHF	TGTGCCAGCAGCCAATTGGTTAGCAATCAGCCCCAGCATTTT
.	TRBD2	TRBV5-4	TRBJ2-2	CASRPTERGRSGELFF	TGTGCCAGCAGGCCCACCGAGCGGGGGCGAAGCGGGGAGCTGTTTTTT
.	TRBD1	TRBV29-1	TRBJ2-2	CSGMDRGLNTGELFF	TGCAGCGGTATGGACAGGGGGCTGAACACCGGGGAGCTGTTTTTT
.	TRBD1	TRBV4-3	TRBJ2-1	CASSQVATGGNEQFF	TGCGCCAGCAGCCAAGTCGCGACAGGGGGGAATGAGCAGTTCTTC
few	.	TRBV5-4	TRBJ2-1	CASSDSSSYNEQFF	TGTGCCAGCAGTGACTCTAGCTCCTACAATGAGCAGTTCTTC
.	TRBD2	TRBV9	TRBJ2-1	CASSVEGTSGRQFF	TGTGCCAGCAGCGTAGAGGGGACTAGCGGGAGGCAGTTCTTC
few	TRBD2	TRBV5-1	TRBJ2-1	CASSRSGRALASYNEQFF	TGCGCCAGCAGCAGGAGCGGGAGGGCCTTGGCCTCCTACAATGAGCAGTTCTTC
.	.	TRBV6-1	TRBJ2-6	CASSEGVGGSGANVLTF	TGTGCCAGCAGTGAAGGGGTAGGCGGCTCTGGGGCCAACGTCCTGACTTTC
.	.	TRBV5-1	TRBJ2-2	CASSLAGPTNTGELFF	TGCGCCAGCAGCTTGGCCGGGCCAACGAACACCGGGGAGCTGTTTTTT
.	.	TRBV19	TRBJ1-1	CASSPPLRPSEAFF	TGTGCCAGTAGTCCACCGCTTCGGCCGTCTGAAGCTTTCTTT
.	.	TRBV7-2	TRBJ2-7	CASRDTYEQYF	TGTGCCAGCAGGGACACCTACGAGCAGTACTTC
.	TRBD1	TRBV2	TRBJ2-1	CASRGDSHREYNEQFF	TGTGCCAGCAGAGGGGACAGTCATAGGGAATACAATGAGCAGTTCTTC
few	TRBD1	TRBV7-3	TRBJ1-2	CASSLQGAGNYGYTF	TGTGCCAGCAGCTTACAGGGGGCAGGGAACTATGGCTACACCTTC
.	.	TRBV30	TRBJ2-3	CAFSGQSAGTDTQYF	TGTGCCTTCTCCGGTCAGTCGGCGGGAACAGATACGCAGTATTTT
.	.	TRBV30	TRBJ2-1	CAWSLSFYNEQFF	TGTGCCTGGAGCCTCTCCTTTTACAATGAGCAGTTCTTC
.	TRBD1	TRBV5-4	TRBJ1-1	CASRRTGGFEDTEAFF	TGTGCCAGCAGACGGACAGGAGGCTTCGAGGACACTGAAGCTTTCTTT
.	TRBD2	TRBV28	TRBJ2-3	CASRTGLAGGDTQYF	TGTGCCAGCAGGACGGGACTAGCGGGAGGGGATACGCAGTATTTT
.	TRBD2	TRBV19	TRBJ2-1	CASIGTRRSGGRNEQFF	TGTGCCAGTATAGGGACTAGGAGATCAGGCGGGAGGAATGAGCAGTTCTTC
.	.	TRBV19	TRBJ1-1	CASSMARRENTEAFF	TGTGCCAGTAGTATGGCCAGAAGGGAGAACACTGAAGCTTTCTTT
.	TRBD1	TRBV5-4	TRBJ2-7	CASSPPGGTGIYEQYF	TGTGCCAGCAGCCCCCCCGGGGGGACAGGGATCTACGAGCAGTACTTC
.	TRBD2	TRBV6-1	TRBJ2-3	CASMRLAGGSDTQYF	TGTGCCAGCATGAGACTAGCGGGAGGGTCGGATACGCAGTATTTT
.	.	TRBV5-1	TRBJ2-7	CASSLRGRDFSEQYF	TGCGCCAGCAGCTTAAGGGGCCGGGACTTCTCCGAGCAGTACTTC
once	.	TRBV28	TRBJ2-6	CASSFPGAPGANVLTF	TGTGCCAGCAGTTTCCCGGGGGCCCCTGGGGCCAACGTCCTGACTTTC
.	.	TRBV9	TRBJ1-2	CASTLRGGREEGYTF	TGTGCCAGCACCCTTAGGGGGGGCCGGGAGGAAGGCTACACCTTC
once	.	TRBV29-1	TRBJ2-2	CSVGQGLNTGELFF	TGCAGCGTCGGACAGGGACTAAACACCGGGGAGCTGTTTTTT
.	.	TRBV6-1	TRBJ1-2	CASSEALRRRQYGYTF	TGTGCCAGCAGTGAAGCGCTTCGTCGCAGACAGTATGGCTACACCTTC
.	.	TRBV7-9	TRBJ2-7	CASSSPGLASSYEQYF	TGTGCCAGCAGCTCCCCCGGCCTCGCGAGCTCCTACGAGCAGTACTTC
.	TRBD1	TRBV4-1	TRBJ1-5	CASSQDQGGNQPQHF	TGCGCCAGCAGCCAAGACCAGGGGGGCAATCAGCCCCAGCATTTT
.	.	TRBV19	TRBJ1-1	CASSPSSGWDTEAFF	TGTGCCAGTAGTCCGAGTTCGGGCTGGGACACTGAAGCTTTCTTT
.	.	TRBV11-1	TRBJ2-5	CASSQGYQETQYF	TGTGCCAGCAGCCAGGGGTACCAAGAGACCCAGTACTTC
.	.	TRBV29-1	TRBJ2-3	CSVDQGRSTDTQYF	TGCAGCGTTGACCAGGGACGTAGCACAGATACGCAGTATTTT
.	.	TRBV5-1	TRBJ1-4	CASSFEWSNEKLFF	TGCGCCAGCAGCTTCGAGTGGTCCAATGAAAAACTGTTTTTT
.	.	TRBV7-7	TRBJ2-2	CASSFGSGELFF	TGTGCCAGCAGCTTTGGTTCCGGGGAGCTGTTTTTT
few	.	TRBV27	TRBJ1-2	CASSLAGTNYGYTF	TGTGCCAGCAGTTTAGCAGGGACTAACTATGGCTACACCTTC
.	TRBD2	TRBV28	TRBJ2-5	CASRGTSGSRETQYF	TGTGCCAGCAGGGGGACTAGCGGGAGCCGGGAGACCCAGTACTTC
.	.	TRBV12-5	TRBJ2-7	CASGLAEGHPGSYEQYF	TGTGCTAGTGGTTTGGCGGAAGGACATCCCGGATCCTACGAGCAGTACTTC
.	.	TRBV7-9	TRBJ2-7	CASRLGSYEQYF	TGTGCCAGCAGGCTCGGGTCCTACGAGCAGTACTTC
.	.	TRBV5-1	TRBJ2-5	CASSLRGPTQETQYF	TGCGCCAGCAGCTTAAGAGGGCCGACACAAGAGACCCAGTACTTC
.	TRBD1	TRBV2	TRBJ2-7	CAKTEGASEEQYF	TGTGCTAAAACCGAGGGGGCGTCGGAGGAGCAGTACTTC
.	.	TRBV5-5	TRBJ2-1	CASSPQPWGSYNEQFF	TGTGCCAGCAGCCCCCAACCATGGGGTTCCTACAATGAGCAGTTCTTC
.	.	TRBV11-3	TRBJ2-7	CASSHHPSDRAYEQYF	TGTGCCAGCAGCCACCATCCCTCAGACAGAGCCTACGAGCAGTACTTC
.	TRBD2	TRBV11-3	TRBJ2-7	CASSLVTGGPHYEQYF	TGTGCCAGCAGCTTAGTTACGGGGGGGCCTCACTACGAGCAGTACTTC
.	TRBD1	TRBV29-1	TRBJ1-1	CSVEGPTGGTEAFF	TGCAGCGTTGAAGGGCCGACAGGGGGGACTGAAGCTTTCTTT
.	.	TRBV2	TRBJ2-6	CASTLRPLTEIELSGANVLTF	TGTGCCAGCACCCTCCGGCCCCTTACAGAAATAGAACTCTCTGGGGCCAACGTCCTGACTTTC
.	TRBD1	TRBV4-1	TRBJ1-2	CASSPKGAPYGYTF	TGCGCCAGCAGCCCAAAGGGGGCGCCTTATGGCTACACCTTC